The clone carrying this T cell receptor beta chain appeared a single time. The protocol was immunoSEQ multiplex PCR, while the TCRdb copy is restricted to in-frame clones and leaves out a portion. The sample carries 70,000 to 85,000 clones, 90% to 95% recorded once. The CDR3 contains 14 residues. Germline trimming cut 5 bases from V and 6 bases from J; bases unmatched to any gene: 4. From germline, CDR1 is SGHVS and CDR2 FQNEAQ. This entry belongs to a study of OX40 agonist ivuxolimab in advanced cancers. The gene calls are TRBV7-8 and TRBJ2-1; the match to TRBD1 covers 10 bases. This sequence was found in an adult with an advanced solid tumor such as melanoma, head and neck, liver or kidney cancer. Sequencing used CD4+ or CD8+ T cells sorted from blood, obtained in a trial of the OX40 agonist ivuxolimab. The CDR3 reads CASSHRDRGNEQFF. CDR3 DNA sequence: TGTGCCAGCAGCCACCGGGACAGGGGCAATGAGCAGTTCTTC.